The 4 T cell receptor beta chains presented below share a single source sample, sequenced in a study of CD8+ T cells in alopecia areata. After isolation, RNA underwent reverse transcription to generate cDNA as the sequencing template. Sequenced by immunoSEQ multiplex PCR; TCRdb stores in-frame clones only, minus some. Counted here are around 140,000 clones, roughly 46% occurring once; the ten biggest clones make up less than 1%. The starting material was CD4+ T cells sorted from blood, obtained at week 0. The receptors stem from a human donor with alopecia areata.

The V and J genes are TRBV5-8 and TRBJ2-7; D is undetermined. The germline V and J ends were trimmed by 5 bases and 2 bases, with 14 bases remaining between them. Looked up from germline, CDR1 is SGHTS and CDR2 is YDEGEE. The CDR3 runs to 14 residues. The CDR3 spells CASSARFGAYEQYF. The CDR3 DNA follows: TGTGCCAGCAGTGCTAGATTTGGCGCCTACGAGCAGTACTTC.

The chain has TRBV27 and TRBJ1-1; possibly TRBD1 for D (6 bases). Trimming took 2 bases from V and 1 from J, leaving 26 bases between them. The CDR3 has 20 residues. Germline CDR1 MNHEY, CDR2 SMNVEV (reference sequence). The CDR3 protein is CASSLGGQGTNYGRNTEAFF. The CDR3 DNA reads as TGTGCCAGCAGTTTAGGCGGGCAGGGGACAAACTATGGTAGGAACACTGAAGCTTTCTTT.

In its sample, this clone was seen a few times. This chain joins TRBV29-1 and TRBJ2-3, with TRBD2 identical over 10 bases. The germline V gene has CDR1 SQVTM and CDR2 ANQGSEA. The CDR3 is made up of 16 amino acids. V lost 5 bases, J lost 4 bases, and 12 bases stayed unmatched. The CDR3 reads CSVSTPVTSGPDTQYF. CDR3 DNA sequence: TGCAGCGTTAGTACCCCCGTGACTAGCGGGCCAGATACGCAGTATTTT.

CDR3 nucleotide sequence: TGTGCCAGCAGTGAAAGCCGGAGAGGGGAGCTGTTTTTT. Residues: CASSESRRGELFF. The chain recombines TRBV6-1 with TRBJ2-2; unclear D gene. V was shortened by 2 bases and J by 8 bases, with 9 bases between the two germline ends. Per the germline V gene, CDR1 is MNHNS and CDR2 is SASEGT. CDR3 length: 13 amino acids.